This T cell receptor (beta chain) was captured by sequencing in a study of high-grade serous ovarian cancer treatment subgroups. On the study more broadly: Each sample yielded on average 7,494 unique TCR beta rearrangements from approximately 15,000 reads.

Regarding this clone: The antigen is undetermined.

Study-level points and caveats: Tumors within one patient showed repertoire similarity of about 0.11 to 0.85. TCR relatedness rose with neoantigen level and trended with mutation load.

Trimming pared 2 bases from V and 3 bases from J, leaving 11 bases between. This CDR3 region has 14 residues. Germline CDR1 reads KGHSH; CDR2 reads LQKENI. This table comes from immunoSEQ multiplex PCR, and its TCRdb copy is limited to in-frame clones, with some not included. This sample carries 30,000 or so clones, around 84% of them seen once, and the ten largest clones take around 2.3%. Tumor samples were obtained before definitive surgery or chemotherapy. The chain is built from TRBV18 and TRBJ2-7, with D maybe TRBD1 (6 bases). The clonotype originates from a human donor with high-grade serous ovarian cancer. The sample taken for sequencing was tumor tissue. In DNA form, the CDR3 reads TGTGCCAGCTCACCAAGTCACAGGGTCTACGAGCAGTACTTC. Its protein is CASSPSHRVYEQYF.